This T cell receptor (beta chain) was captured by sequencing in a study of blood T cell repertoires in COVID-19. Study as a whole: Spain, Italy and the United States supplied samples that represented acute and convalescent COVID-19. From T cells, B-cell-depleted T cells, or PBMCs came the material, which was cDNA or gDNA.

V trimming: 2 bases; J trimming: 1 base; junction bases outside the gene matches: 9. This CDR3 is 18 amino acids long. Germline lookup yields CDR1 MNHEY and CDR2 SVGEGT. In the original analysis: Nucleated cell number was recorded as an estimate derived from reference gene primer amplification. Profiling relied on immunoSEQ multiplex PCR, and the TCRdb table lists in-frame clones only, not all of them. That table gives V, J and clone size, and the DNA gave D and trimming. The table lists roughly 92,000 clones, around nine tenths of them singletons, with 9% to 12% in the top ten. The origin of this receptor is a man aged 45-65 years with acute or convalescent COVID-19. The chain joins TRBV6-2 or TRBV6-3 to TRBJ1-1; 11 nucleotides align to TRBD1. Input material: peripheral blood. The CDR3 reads CASSYGMGQGVKNTEAFF. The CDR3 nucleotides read TGTGCCAGCAGTTACGGTATGGGACAGGGGGTGAAGAACACTGAAGCTTTCTTT.